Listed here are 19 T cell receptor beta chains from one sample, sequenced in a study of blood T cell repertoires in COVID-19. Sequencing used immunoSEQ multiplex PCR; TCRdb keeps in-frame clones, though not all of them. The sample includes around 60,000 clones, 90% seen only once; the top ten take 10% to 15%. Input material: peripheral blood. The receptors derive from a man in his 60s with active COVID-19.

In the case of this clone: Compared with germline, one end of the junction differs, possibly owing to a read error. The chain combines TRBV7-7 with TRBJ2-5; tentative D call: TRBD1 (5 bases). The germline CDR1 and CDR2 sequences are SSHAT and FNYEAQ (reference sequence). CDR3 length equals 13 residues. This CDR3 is CASSSQGAETQYF. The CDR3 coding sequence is TGTGCTAGCAGTTCTCAGGGTGCGGAGACCCAGTACTTC.

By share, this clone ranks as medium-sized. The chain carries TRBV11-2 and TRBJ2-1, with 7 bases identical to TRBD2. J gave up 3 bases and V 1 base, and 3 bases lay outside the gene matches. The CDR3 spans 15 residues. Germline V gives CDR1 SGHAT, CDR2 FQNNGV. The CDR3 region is CASSLGLAGYNEQFF. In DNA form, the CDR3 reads TGTGCCAGCAGCTTAGGACTAGCTGGCTACAATGAGCAGTTCTTC.

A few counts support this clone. The CDR3 DNA reads as TGTGCCATCAGTGGGGGACAGGGGGTTAACTACGAGCAGTACTTC. This encodes CAISGGQGVNYEQYF. V usage is TRBV10-3 and J usage is TRBJ2-7, with 11 bases lining up with TRBD1. Looked up from germline, CDR1 is ENHRY and CDR2 is SYGVKD. The CDR3 runs to 15 residues. J gave up 3 bases and V 4 bases, and 5 bases lay outside the gene matches.

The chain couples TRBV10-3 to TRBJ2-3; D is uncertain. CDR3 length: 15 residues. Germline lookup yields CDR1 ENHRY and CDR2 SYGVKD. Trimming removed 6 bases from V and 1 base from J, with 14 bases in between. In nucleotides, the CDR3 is TGTGCCATCAGCCCTTCGGATGGGCGCACAGATACGCAGTATTTT. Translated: CAISPSDGRTDTQYF.

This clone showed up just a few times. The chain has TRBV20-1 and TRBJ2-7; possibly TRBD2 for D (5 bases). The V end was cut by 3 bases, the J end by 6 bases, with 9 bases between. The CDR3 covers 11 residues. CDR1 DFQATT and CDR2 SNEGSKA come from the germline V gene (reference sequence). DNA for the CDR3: TGCAGTGCTAGTTCGGGGTTCGAGCAGTACTTC. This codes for CSASSGFEQYF.

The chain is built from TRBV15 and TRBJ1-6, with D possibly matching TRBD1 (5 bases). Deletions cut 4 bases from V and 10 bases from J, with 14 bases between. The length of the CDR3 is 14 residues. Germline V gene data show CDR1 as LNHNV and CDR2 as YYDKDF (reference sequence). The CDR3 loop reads CATSTDSTGSPLHF. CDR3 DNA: TGTGCCACCAGCACCGACAGTACCGGGTCACCCCTCCACTTT.

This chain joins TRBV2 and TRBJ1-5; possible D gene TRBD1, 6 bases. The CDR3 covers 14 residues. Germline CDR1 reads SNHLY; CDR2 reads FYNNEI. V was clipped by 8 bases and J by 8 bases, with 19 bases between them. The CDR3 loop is CASLGDTGHKPQHF. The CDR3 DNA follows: TGTGCCAGCTTAGGTGACACAGGGCATAAGCCCCAGCATTTT.

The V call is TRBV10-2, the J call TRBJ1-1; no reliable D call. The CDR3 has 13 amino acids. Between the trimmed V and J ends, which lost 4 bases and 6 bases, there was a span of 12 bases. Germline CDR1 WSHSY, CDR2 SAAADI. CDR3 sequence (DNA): TGCGCCAGCAGTGCTCAGGCCCGCGCTGAAGCTTTCTTT. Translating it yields CASSAQARAEAFF.

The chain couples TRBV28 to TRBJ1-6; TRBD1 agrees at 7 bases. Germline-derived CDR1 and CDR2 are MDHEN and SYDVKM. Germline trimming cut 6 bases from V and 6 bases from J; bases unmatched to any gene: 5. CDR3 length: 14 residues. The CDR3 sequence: CASSLRDSNSPLHF. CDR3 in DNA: TGTGCCAGCAGCCTCCGGGACAGTAATTCACCCCTCCACTTT.

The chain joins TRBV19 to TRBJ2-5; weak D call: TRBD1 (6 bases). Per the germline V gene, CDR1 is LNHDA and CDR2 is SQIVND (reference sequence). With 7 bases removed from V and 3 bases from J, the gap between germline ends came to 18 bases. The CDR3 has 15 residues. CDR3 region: CASKSQGLLEETQYF. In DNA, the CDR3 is TGTGCCAGTAAATCCCAGGGGTTATTAGAAGAGACCCAGTACTTC.

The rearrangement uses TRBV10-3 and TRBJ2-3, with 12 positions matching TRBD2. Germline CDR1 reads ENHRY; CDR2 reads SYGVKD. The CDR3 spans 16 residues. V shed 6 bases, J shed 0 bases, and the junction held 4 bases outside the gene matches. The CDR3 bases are TGTGCCATCAGACCACTAGCGGGGGGAAGCACAGATACGCAGTATTTT. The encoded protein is CAIRPLAGGSTDTQYF.

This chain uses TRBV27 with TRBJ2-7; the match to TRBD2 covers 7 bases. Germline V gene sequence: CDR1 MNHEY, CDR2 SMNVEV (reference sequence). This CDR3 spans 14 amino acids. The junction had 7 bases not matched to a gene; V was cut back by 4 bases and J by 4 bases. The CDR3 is CASSSGGRGYEQYF. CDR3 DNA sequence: TGTGCCAGCAGTTCCGGGGGGAGAGGGTACGAGCAGTACTTC.

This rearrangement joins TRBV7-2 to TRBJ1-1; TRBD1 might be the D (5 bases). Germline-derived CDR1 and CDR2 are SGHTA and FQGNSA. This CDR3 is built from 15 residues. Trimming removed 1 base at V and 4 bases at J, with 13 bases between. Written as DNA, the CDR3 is TGTGCCAGCAGCTTAGAAGGACAAGTGGGCACTGAAGCTTTCTTT. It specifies CASSLEGQVGTEAFF.

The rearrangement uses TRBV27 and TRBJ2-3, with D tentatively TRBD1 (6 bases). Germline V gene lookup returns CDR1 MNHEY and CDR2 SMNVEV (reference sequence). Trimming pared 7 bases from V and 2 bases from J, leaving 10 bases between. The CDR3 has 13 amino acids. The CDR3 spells CASKDRSTDTQYF. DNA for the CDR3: TGTGCCAGCAAGGACAGATCCACAGATACGCAGTATTTT.

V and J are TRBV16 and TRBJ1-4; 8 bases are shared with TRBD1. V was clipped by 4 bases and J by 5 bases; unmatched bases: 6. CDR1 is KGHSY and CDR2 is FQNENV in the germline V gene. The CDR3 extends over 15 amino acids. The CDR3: CASSRSQGVNEKLFF. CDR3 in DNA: TGTGCCAGCAGCCGATCACAGGGGGTGAATGAAAAACTGTTTTTT.

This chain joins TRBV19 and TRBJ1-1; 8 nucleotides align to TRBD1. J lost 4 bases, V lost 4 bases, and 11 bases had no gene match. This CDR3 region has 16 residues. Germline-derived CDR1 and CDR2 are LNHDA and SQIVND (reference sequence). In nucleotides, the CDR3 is TGTGCCAGTAGTAATCCGGGACAGGAGAGGCTCACTGAAGCTTTCTTT. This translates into CASSNPGQERLTEAFF.

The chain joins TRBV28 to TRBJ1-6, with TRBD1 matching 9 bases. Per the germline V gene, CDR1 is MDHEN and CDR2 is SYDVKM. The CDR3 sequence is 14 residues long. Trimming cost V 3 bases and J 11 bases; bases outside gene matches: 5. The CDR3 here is CASSFGTGLTPLHF. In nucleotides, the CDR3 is TGTGCCAGCAGTTTCGGGACAGGGCTGACACCCCTCCACTTT.

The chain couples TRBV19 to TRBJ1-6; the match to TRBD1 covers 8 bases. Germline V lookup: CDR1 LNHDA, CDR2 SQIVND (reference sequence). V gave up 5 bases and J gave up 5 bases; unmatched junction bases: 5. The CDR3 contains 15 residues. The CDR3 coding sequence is TGTGCCAGTAGTCTCGGGGACAGGAATAATTCACCCCTCCACTTT. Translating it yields CASSLGDRNNSPLHF.

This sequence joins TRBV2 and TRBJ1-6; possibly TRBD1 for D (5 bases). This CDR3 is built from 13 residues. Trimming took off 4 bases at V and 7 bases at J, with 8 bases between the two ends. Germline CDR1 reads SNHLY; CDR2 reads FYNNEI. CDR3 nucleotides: TGTGCCAGCAGTGGGCAGGGAAATTCACCCCTCCACTTT. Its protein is CASSGQGNSPLHF.